These 11 T cell receptor beta chains came from one sample sequenced in a study of STAT3 mutations in large granular lymphocyte leukemia. Study results and limitations: At least one immunodominant TCR beta clonotype appeared in every T-cell large granular lymphocyte leukemia patient.

Using immunoSEQ multiplex PCR, the repertoire was profiled, and TCRdb retains in-frame clones only, with some absent. Of roughly 40,000 clones listed, 81% are singletons. These receptors have no known antigen. Sequenced input: PBMCs. The receptors derive from a human donor with T large granular lymphocyte leukemia. Some clones in this sample may be carry-over from other donors' samples.

This sequence joins TRBV15 and TRBJ1-2; D ambiguous. This CDR3 spans 13 amino acids. Trimming shortened V by 0 bases and J by 5 bases, and 7 bases separated the two germline ends. Looked up from germline, CDR1 is LNHNV and CDR2 is YYDKDF (reference sequence). CDR3 in DNA: TGTGCCACCAGCAGAGATCTGGAATATGGCTACACCTTC. Amino acids: CATSRDLEYGYTF.

This clone was recorded a few times. The rearrangement joins TRBV2 to TRBJ2-3; D is unresolved. The germline CDR1 and CDR2 sequences are SNHLY and FYNNEI. The CDR3 runs to 10 residues. V shed 8 bases and J shed 5 bases, with 5 bases lying between them. The DNA of the CDR3 is TGTGCCAGCTATCAAGATACGCAGTATTTT. Translated: CASYQDTQYF.

V and J are TRBV28 and TRBJ1-2; D remains unclear. The CDR3 has 12 residues. Germline V CDR1 and CDR2: MDHEN, SYDVKM. V was clipped by 7 bases and J by 3 bases, with 9 bases between them. This chain's CDR3 is CASTNVDYGYTF. The CDR3 coding sequence is TGTGCCAGCACCAACGTAGACTATGGCTACACCTTC.

The chain links TRBV7-9 to TRBJ1-2; D perhaps matches TRBD1 (5 bases). The CDR3 has 15 residues. V was clipped by 2 bases and J by 3 bases, with 13 bases between them. Germline CDR1 SEHNR, CDR2 FQNEAQ (reference sequence). This CDR3 reads CASSLQGSFYYGYTF. DNA for the CDR3: TGTGCCAGCAGCTTACAGGGATCCTTCTACTATGGCTACACCTTC.

This chain connects TRBV7-9 to TRBJ1-6, with TRBD1 matching over 11 bases. Germline lookup yields CDR1 SEHNR and CDR2 FQNEAQ (reference sequence). This CDR3 has 14 amino acids. V lost 4 bases, J lost 10 bases, and 3 bases stayed unmatched. The DNA for the CDR3 is TGTGCCAGCAGCTGGGGACAGGGGGAATCACCCCTCCACTTT. Residues: CASSWGQGESPLHF.

By share, this clone ranks as medium-sized. The chain links TRBV12-2 to TRBJ2-7; TRBD2, the table's D call, was not compared with the DNA. TRBV12-2 is noted as a pseudogene. The CDR3 sequence is 15 residues long. CDR3 nucleotide sequence: TGTGCACTGCTCGGGATTTATAGAGGCTCCTACGAGCAGTACGTC. Translated: CALLGIYRGSYEQYV.

This clone was picked up one time. The V gene is TRBV6-5, the J gene TRBJ1-5; TRBD1 is a possible D gene (5 bases). CDR3 length: 14 amino acids. Germline CDR1 and CDR2: MNHEY and SVGAGI. V dropped 5 bases and J dropped 2 bases, with 10 bases sitting between them. The CDR3 loop reads CASSVGAGNQPQHF. The CDR3 coding sequence is TGTGCCAGCAGTGTAGGGGCCGGCAATCAGCCCCAGCATTTT.

The CDR3 is CASSRDREKLFF. The CDR3 bases are TGTGCCAGCAGCCGCGACAGGGAAAAACTGTTTTTT. The rearrangement uses TRBV6-5 and TRBJ1-4; the D gene is possibly TRBD1 (6 bases). With 6 bases removed from V and 8 bases from J, the gap between germline ends came to 10 bases. Germline lookup yields CDR1 MNHEY and CDR2 SVGAGI. The CDR3 consists of 12 residues.

The chain is built from TRBV19 and TRBJ2-2; the match to TRBD2 covers 7 bases. V lost 5 bases and J lost 4; bases outside the gene matches: 1. The CDR3 runs to 13 residues. Germline-derived CDR1 and CDR2 are LNHDA and SQIVND (reference sequence). CDR3 nucleotide sequence: TGTGCCAGTAGTGGGGGGGGCACCGGGGAGCTGTTTTTT. As protein: CASSGGGTGELFF.

This sequence joins TRBV29-1 and TRBJ1-4; 8 bases agree with TRBD1. CDR1 and CDR2 (germline): SQVTM, ANQGSEA. The CDR3 has 13 residues. CDR3 nucleotide sequence: TGCAGTGTCAGACAGGGGAGTGGTGAAAAACTGTTTTTT. Translated: CSVRQGSGEKLFF. Supplemented by reference TRBV29-1 and TRBJ1-4, the full variable domain reads SAVISQKPSRDICQRGTSLTIQCQVDSQVTMMFWYRQQPGQSLTLIATANQGSEATYESGFVIDKFPISRPNLTFSTLTVSNMSPEDSSIYLCSVRQGSGEKLFFGSGTQLSVL.

This chain joins TRBV7-2 and TRBJ1-3; D might be TRBD1 (5 bases). V was shortened by 5 bases and J by 0 bases, with 11 bases between the two germline ends. The CDR3 covers 15 residues. Germline-derived CDR1 and CDR2 are SGHTA and FQGNSA. In nucleotides, the CDR3 is TGTGCCAGCAGCCAGTACACAGGCTCTGGAAACACCATATATTTT. This translates into CASSQYTGSGNTIYF. Based on the CDR3 plus reference TRBV7-2 and TRBJ1-3, the full variable domain is GAGVSQSPSNKVTEKGKDVELRCDPISGHTALYWYRQSLGQGLEFLIYFQGNSAPDKSGLPSDRFSAERTGGSVSTLTIQRTQQEDSAVYLCASSQYTGSGNTIYFGEGSWLTVV.